The TCR beta chain described here comes from a study of early T cells in non-severe SARS-CoV-2 infection. Study as a whole: Unsorted whole blood bulk RNA was sequenced, with unpaired chains. Study observations and caveats: Sequences matched to VDJdb favored anti-spike CD8 responses, while private and CD4 specificities were missed.

This clonotype was picked up many times. Its matching antigen is unknown. Molecules of cDNA were individually given unique molecular identifiers that were attached to them. TCRdb ran MiXCR on the 5' RACE reads and lists one entry per CDR3 protein. The sample yields under 95,000 distinct CDR3 sequences, 9.5% to 15% seen once. Germline CDR1 is LGHNA and CDR2 is YNFKEQ. V was trimmed by 4 bases and J by 8 bases, leaving 17 bases between them. The CDR3 loop spans 15 amino acids. The chain recombines TRBV4-2 with TRBJ1-4; maybe TRBD1 (6 bases). This sequence originates from an adult who was a healthcare worker with PCR-confirmed SARS-CoV-2 infection or an uninfected control (not recorded which). Sequencing was done on a sample of whole blood. The CDR3 nucleotides are TGTGCCAGCAGCCCAGGGTCAGGGGTAGCCGAAAAACTGTTTTTT. The encoded protein is CASSPGSGVAEKLFF.